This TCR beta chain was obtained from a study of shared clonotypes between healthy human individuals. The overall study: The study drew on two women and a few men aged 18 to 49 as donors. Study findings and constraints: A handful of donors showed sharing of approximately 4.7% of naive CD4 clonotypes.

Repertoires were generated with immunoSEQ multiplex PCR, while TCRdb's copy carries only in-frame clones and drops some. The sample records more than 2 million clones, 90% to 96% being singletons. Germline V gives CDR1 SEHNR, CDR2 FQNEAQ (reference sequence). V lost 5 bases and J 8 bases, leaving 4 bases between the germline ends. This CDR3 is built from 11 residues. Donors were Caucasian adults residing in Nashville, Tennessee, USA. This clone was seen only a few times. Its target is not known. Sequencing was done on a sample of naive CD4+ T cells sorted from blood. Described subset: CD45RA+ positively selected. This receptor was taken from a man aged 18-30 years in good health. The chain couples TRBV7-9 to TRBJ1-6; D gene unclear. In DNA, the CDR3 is TGTGCCAGCAGCCGAGATTCACCCCTCCACTTT. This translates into CASSRDSPLHF.